A single sample is the source of the 4 T cell receptor beta chains below, sequenced in a study of Ad26.COV2.S vaccination and SARS-CoV-2 variants. Treatment here: around 19 received Ad26.COV2.S at low or high dose, single or two shots; 5 received placebo; per-sample allocation not given. Sampling occurred on day 63 after the first vaccine or placebo injection. Measured with immunoSEQ multiplex PCR; TCRdb has only the in-frame clones, and not every one. Seen here are around 320,000 clones, around four fifths observed once, and the top ten hold around 2%. Here the sequenced sample was peripheral blood, taken in a trial of Ad26.COV2.S vaccine versus placebo. Receptor source: a person aged 18-65 years who received the Ad26.COV2.S COVID-19 vaccine or a placebo.

This clone came up once. The rearrangement joins TRBV5-8 to TRBJ1-2; D is unclear. The CDR3 spans 13 residues. Trimming removed 3 bases at V and 4 bases at J, with 10 bases between. Germline values: CDR1 SGHTS, CDR2 YDEGEE. The CDR3 bases are TGTGCCAGCAGCTGGGTTTCCACCTATGGCTACACCTTC. Amino acid sequence: CASSWVSTYGYTF.

In this sample, this clone turned up a few times. This chain uses TRBV18 with TRBJ1-4; D is possibly TRBD1 (5 bases). Trimming shortened V by 4 bases and J by 8 bases, and 14 bases separated the two germline ends. This CDR3 spans 14 amino acids. Looked up from germline, CDR1 is KGHSH and CDR2 is LQKENI. The CDR3 protein is CASSRGPGEEKLFF. The CDR3 nucleotides are TGTGCCAGCTCACGCGGGCCGGGGGAGGAAAAACTGTTTTTT.

To note about this clone: The sample holds other DNA sequences that translate to the same CDR3. The CDR3 reads CASSLGLAADTQYF. The DNA for the CDR3 is TGTGCCAGCAGCTTAGGGCTAGCCGCAGATACGCAGTATTTT. This rearrangement joins TRBV7-3 to TRBJ2-3; TRBD2 is a possible D gene (5 bases). The CDR3 has 14 residues. Germline CDR1 is SGHTA and CDR2 is FQGTGA. The V gene lost 2 bases and the J gene lost 4 bases, with 10 bases spanning the gap.

The chain joins TRBV9 to TRBJ1-1; D is possibly TRBD1 (6 bases). The CDR3 contains 13 residues. Deletions cut 4 bases from V and 5 bases from J, with 12 bases between. Germline lookup yields CDR1 SGDLS and CDR2 YYNGEE. The CDR3 sequence: CASSPQGLTEAFF. The CDR3 bases are TGTGCCAGCAGCCCGCAGGGGTTGACTGAAGCTTTCTTT.